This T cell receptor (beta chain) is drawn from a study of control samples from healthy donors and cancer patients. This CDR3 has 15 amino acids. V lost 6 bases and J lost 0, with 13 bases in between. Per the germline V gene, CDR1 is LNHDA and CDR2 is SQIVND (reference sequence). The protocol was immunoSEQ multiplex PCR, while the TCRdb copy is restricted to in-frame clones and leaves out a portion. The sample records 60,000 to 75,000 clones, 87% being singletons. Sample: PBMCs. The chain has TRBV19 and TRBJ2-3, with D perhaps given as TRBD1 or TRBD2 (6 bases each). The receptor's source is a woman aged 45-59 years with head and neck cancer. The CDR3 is CASSPGAPSTDTQYF. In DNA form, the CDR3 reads TGTGCCAGTAGCCCGGGGGCCCCTAGCACAGATACGCAGTATTTT.